The 13 T cell receptor beta chains below all came from one sample that was sequenced in a study of blood T cell repertoires in COVID-19. Some clones are missing from TCRdb's copy, which holds only in-frame ones; the method was immunoSEQ multiplex PCR. The repertoire holds some 250,000 clones, 82% seen once, with 15% in the top ten. The specimen sequenced was PBMCs or T cells enriched from blood (not recorded which). Receptors were obtained from a man aged 35 to 55 who had recovered from COVID-19.

This sequence joins TRBV5-1 and TRBJ2-7; 10 bases are a match to TRBD2. Looked up from germline, CDR1 is SGHRS and CDR2 is YFSETQ. V gave up 3 bases and J gave up 2 bases; unmatched junction bases: 5. The CDR3 extends over 15 amino acids. The chain's CDR3 is CASSSGTSVPYEQYF. For the CDR3, the DNA is TGCGCCAGCAGCTCCGGGACTAGCGTTCCCTACGAGCAGTACTTC.

The V gene is TRBV19, the J gene TRBJ1-1; 7 bases are a match to TRBD1. V shed 1 base, J shed 4 bases, and the junction held 3 bases outside the gene matches. Per the germline V gene, CDR1 is LNHDA and CDR2 is SQIVND (reference sequence). CDR3 length equals 14 residues. The CDR3 loop is CASSIARQGTEAFF. The CDR3 nucleotides are TGTGCCAGTAGTATAGCGAGACAGGGCACTGAAGCTTTCTTT.

The chain links TRBV30 to TRBJ1-2; 9 bases are a match to TRBD1. V lost 3 bases, J lost 8 bases, and 7 bases stayed unmatched. The CDR3 is made up of 13 amino acids. Germline loops: CDR1 GTSNPN, CDR2 SVGIG (reference sequence). The CDR3 reads CAWSPGQGTGYTF. In nucleotides, the CDR3 is TGTGCCTGGAGCCCGGGACAGGGTACAGGCTACACCTTC.

The rearrangement joins TRBV2 to TRBJ2-2; 9 nucleotides match TRBD2. V lost 7 bases, J lost 3 bases, and 3 bases stayed unmatched. CDR1 and CDR2 from the germline V gene are SNHLY and FYNNEI. The CDR3 length is 14 residues. CDR3 nucleotide sequence: TGTGCCAGCACGCGGACTAGCGACACCGGGGAGCTGTTTTTT. The encoded protein is CASTRTSDTGELFF.

The V and J genes are TRBV27 and TRBJ2-5, with TRBD1 as a possible D gene (6 bases). Germline lookup yields CDR1 MNHEY and CDR2 SMNVEV (reference sequence). The V and J ends lost 5 bases and 0 bases respectively, with 16 bases between them. The CDR3 sequence is 16 residues long. The CDR3 is CASSPQGPEYQETQYF. The CDR3 DNA sequence: TGTGCCAGCAGTCCACAGGGACCCGAGTACCAAGAGACCCAGTACTTC.

J is TRBJ1-4 and V is TRBV9; 8 bases map to TRBD1. The J segment lost 8 bases and the V segment lost 3 bases, leaving 6 bases of the junction unmatched. The CDR3 covers 14 residues. Germline V lookup: CDR1 SGDLS, CDR2 YYNGEE. CDR3 coding DNA: TGTGCCAGCAGCGGGGGGACAGGATACGAAAAACTGTTTTTT. Protein product: CASSGGTGYEKLFF.

This clone was detected only a few times. The CDR3 bases are TGTGCCAGCAGACAAGAGGCGGTCTCACCCCTCCACTTT. It codes for CASRQEAVSPLHF. The rearrangement joins TRBV28 to TRBJ1-6; unclear D gene. V lost 6 bases and J 10 bases, leaving 13 bases between the germline ends. The CDR3 loop spans 13 amino acids. The germline V gene has CDR1 MDHEN and CDR2 SYDVKM.

The rearrangement uses TRBV2 and TRBJ2-6, with 8 bases matching TRBD1. J lost 4 bases, V lost 9 bases, and 5 bases had no gene match. From germline, CDR1 is SNHLY and CDR2 FYNNEI. The CDR3 covers 14 residues. Here the CDR3 DNA reads TGTGCCAGAGACAGGGGCGCGGGGGCCAACGTCCTGACTTTC. Translating it yields CARDRGAGANVLTF. Using reference TRBV2 and TRBJ2-6 for the parts outside the CDR3, the full variable domain is EPEVTQTPSHQVTQMGQEVILRCVPISNHLYFYWYRQILGQKVEFLVSFYNNEISEKSEIFDDQFSVERPDGSNFTLKIRSTKLEDSAMYFCARDRGAGANVLTFGAGSRLTVL.

The chain is built from TRBV29-1 and TRBJ1-2, with 10 bases that match TRBD1. V dropped 6 bases and J dropped 0; count of bases not matched to a gene: 10. This CDR3 region has 16 residues. Germline V gene lookup returns CDR1 SQVTM and CDR2 ANQGSEA. CDR3 nucleotides: TGCAGCGTCACTGCCGGGACAGGGGCCCCTAACTATGGCTACACCTTC. This sequence encodes CSVTAGTGAPNYGYTF. The complete variable domain, with remaining parts taken from reference TRBV29-1 and TRBJ1-2, reads SAVISQKPSRDICQRGTSLTIQCQVDSQVTMMFWYRQQPGQSLTLIATANQGSEATYESGFVIDKFPISRPNLTFSTLTVSNMSPEDSSIYLCSVTAGTGAPNYGYTFGSGTRLTVV.

In its sample, this clone was seen once. CDR3 nucleotide sequence: TGTGCCAGCAGTGGGATCGGACAGGGCACAGATACGCAGTATTTT. Translating it yields CASSGIGQGTDTQYF. This chain connects TRBV28 to TRBJ2-3, with 7 bases lining up with TRBD1. Germline loops: CDR1 MDHEN, CDR2 SYDVKM. CDR3 size: 15 residues. V was clipped by 5 bases and J by 1 base; unmatched bases: 6.

The chain employs TRBV12-3 or TRBV12-4 and TRBJ2-1, with TRBD2 identical over 8 bases. Losses at the gene ends were 6 bases for V and 7 bases for J; bases not matched to a gene: 5. The CDR3 totals 13 residues. CDR3 coding DNA: TGTGCCAGCAGCGAGCGGGAGCCTAATGAGCAGTTCTTC. It specifies CASSEREPNEQFF.

This chain uses TRBV2 with TRBJ1-1; tentatively, D is TRBD1 (5 bases). Germline loops: CDR1 SNHLY, CDR2 FYNNEI. The V end lost 2 bases, the J end lost 0 bases, and 7 bases lay between the germline ends. The CDR3 is 14 residues long. This chain's CDR3 is CASSERRVNTEAFF. The CDR3 coding sequence is TGTGCCAGCAGTGAACGCAGGGTGAACACTGAAGCTTTCTTT.

Concerning this clone itself: Mismatch with germline at one junction end may stem from a read error. The V gene is TRBV9, the J gene TRBJ1-2, with D tentatively TRBD1 (6 bases). The CDR3 runs to 12 residues. Germline CDR1 reads SGDLS; CDR2 reads YYNGEE. The CDR3 is CASSGGSGTSCF. In nucleotides, the CDR3 is TGTGCCAGCAGCGGAGGCTCCGGGACATCGTGTTTC.